The present T cell receptor beta chain was sequenced within a study of blood T cell repertoires in COVID-19. The assay was immunoSEQ multiplex PCR, and TCRdb's table has in-frame clones only and misses some. The table includes more than 150,000 clones, roughly 90% detected once. Germline V gene data show CDR1 as MNHEY and CDR2 as SMNVEV (reference sequence). The CDR3 has 15 amino acids. Trimming took off 8 bases at V and 1 base at J, with 17 bases between the two ends. This clonotype was obtained from a man between 60 and 75 years old with acute or convalescent COVID-19. Sequenced sample: peripheral blood. The gene calls are TRBV27 and TRBJ1-1, with D unresolved. Here the CDR3 reads CASDPRGAGNTEAFF. In nucleotides, the CDR3 is TGTGCCAGCGATCCAAGAGGAGCGGGGAACACTGAAGCTTTCTTT.